These T cell receptor beta chains were read from a single sample in a study of neoadjuvant anti-PD-1 for oral cavity cancer. Libraries were prepared by immunoSEQ multiplex PCR; TCRdb keeps only in-frame clonotypes and omits some of them. In the table there are about 14,000 clones, 70% to 80% of which are singletons. This sample comprised PBMCs, obtained before nivolumab (anti-PD-1) treatment. These receptor sequences come from a person between 40 and 85 years old with oral cavity squamous cell carcinoma. Each CDR3 is given with its conserved first and last residue. A D gene is named only where the DNA matches it firmly. Clone size is stated in some rows and not others, as once, few, many or a class when expanded.

clone size: .
CDR3 length: 15
V gene: TRBV30
J gene: TRBJ1-6
D gene: .
CDR3 protein: CARTVGYSYNSPLHF
CDR3 DNA: TGTGCCCGGACCGTGGGATACTCCTATAATTCACCCCTCCACTTT

clone size: .
CDR3 length: 13
V gene: TRBV5-1
J gene: TRBJ1-1
D gene: .
CDR3 protein: CASSSGHLREAFF
CDR3 DNA: TGCGCCAGCAGCTCTGGTCACCTCAGGGAAGCTTTCTTT

clone size: .
CDR3 length: 12
V gene: TRBV5-6
J gene: TRBJ2-3
D gene: .
CDR3 protein: CASKGPADTQYF
CDR3 DNA: TGTGCCAGCAAGGGCCCGGCAGATACGCAGTATTTT

clone size: .
CDR3 length: 9
V gene: TRBV29-1
J gene: TRBJ1-2
D gene: .
CDR3 protein: CSVEDGYTF
CDR3 DNA: TGCAGCGTTGAGGATGGCTACACCTTC

clone size: .
CDR3 length: 15
V gene: TRBV5-5
J gene: TRBJ2-1
D gene: TRBD1
CDR3 protein: CASSLRRDRENEQFF
CDR3 DNA: TGTGCCAGCAGCTTACGCCGGGACAGGGAGAATGAGCAGTTCTTC

clone size: .
CDR3 length: 17
V gene: TRBV4-1
J gene: TRBJ1-2
D gene: .
CDR3 protein: CASSQDLLAVVFYGYTF
CDR3 DNA: TGCGCCAGCAGCCAAGATCTTTTGGCAGTAGTCTTTTATGGCTACACCTTC

clone size: .
CDR3 length: 16
V gene: TRBV6-5
J gene: TRBJ1-2
D gene: .
CDR3 protein: CASSFTGPRTNYGYTF
CDR3 DNA: TGTGCCAGCAGTTTCACAGGGCCCCGGACTAACTATGGCTACACCTTC

clone size: few
CDR3 length: 15
V gene: TRBV6-1
J gene: TRBJ1-2
D gene: .
CDR3 protein: CASSEGYRTAYGYTF
CDR3 DNA: TGTGCCAGCAGTGAAGGGTACAGGACCGCCTATGGCTACACCTTC

clone size: .
CDR3 length: 15
V gene: TRBV7-9
J gene: TRBJ1-2
D gene: TRBD1
CDR3 protein: CASSSGRDRGNGYTF
CDR3 DNA: TGTGCCAGCAGCTCAGGTCGAGACAGGGGTAACGGCTACACCTTC

clone size: .
CDR3 length: 15
V gene: TRBV5-1
J gene: TRBJ2-7
D gene: .
CDR3 protein: CASSLGGRPSYEQYF
CDR3 DNA: TGCGCCAGCAGCTTGGGGGGCAGGCCTTCCTACGAGCAGTACTTC

clone size: .
CDR3 length: 15
V gene: TRBV6-5
J gene: TRBJ2-5
D gene: .
CDR3 protein: CASSYSVAGPETQYF
CDR3 DNA: TGTGCCAGCAGTTACTCTGTCGCGGGGCCAGAGACCCAGTACTTC

clone size: few
CDR3 length: 15
V gene: TRBV19
J gene: TRBJ1-2
D gene: TRBD1
CDR3 protein: CASSIATGVNYGYTF
CDR3 DNA: TGTGCCAGTAGTATAGCGACAGGGGTTAACTATGGCTACACCTTC

clone size: .
CDR3 length: 14
V gene: TRBV30
J gene: TRBJ2-1
D gene: TRBD1
CDR3 protein: CAWTLRQGRNEQFF
CDR3 DNA: TGTGCCTGGACCCTCCGACAGGGGAGAAATGAGCAGTTCTTC

clone size: .
CDR3 length: 13
V gene: TRBV6-1
J gene: TRBJ1-2
D gene: .
CDR3 protein: CASSGRGPYGYTF
CDR3 DNA: TGTGCCAGCAGTGGGAGGGGCCCCTATGGCTACACCTTC

clone size: .
CDR3 length: 12
V gene: TRBV19
J gene: TRBJ1-1
D gene: .
CDR3 protein: CASSILGGEAFF
CDR3 DNA: TGTGCCAGTAGTATCCTTGGAGGAGAAGCTTTCTTT

clone size: few
CDR3 length: 16
V gene: TRBV28
J gene: TRBJ1-4
D gene: .
CDR3 protein: CASSPTGHATNEKLFF
CDR3 DNA: TGTGCCAGCAGCCCTACGGGACACGCAACTAATGAAAAACTGTTTTTT

clone size: .
CDR3 length: 16
V gene: TRBV28
J gene: TRBJ1-2
D gene: TRBD1
CDR3 protein: CASRTPQGGAGYGYTF
CDR3 DNA: TGTGCCAGCAGGACCCCTCAGGGGGGGGCGGGCTATGGCTACACCTTC

clone size: .
CDR3 length: 17
V gene: TRBV10-3
J gene: TRBJ1-6
D gene: .
CDR3 protein: CAISGGGALADNSPLHF
CDR3 DNA: TGTGCCATCAGTGGGGGCGGGGCTTTAGCGGATAATTCACCCCTCCACTTT

clone size: .
CDR3 length: 17
V gene: TRBV7-9
J gene: TRBJ2-7
D gene: TRBD1
CDR3 protein: CASSLVKQGAGVDEQYF
CDR3 DNA: TGTGCCAGCAGCTTGGTTAAACAGGGGGCCGGAGTGGACGAGCAGTACTTC

clone size: .
CDR3 length: 16
V gene: TRBV29-1
J gene: TRBJ1-2
D gene: TRBD1
CDR3 protein: CSVEDPPMTGRFGYTF
CDR3 DNA: TGCAGCGTTGAAGACCCTCCCATGACAGGGCGCTTTGGCTACACCTTC

clone size: .
CDR3 length: 16
V gene: TRBV5-1
J gene: TRBJ2-7
D gene: .
CDR3 protein: CASSLASGTSVYEQYF
CDR3 DNA: TGCGCCAGCAGCTTGGCCTCCGGGACTTCGGTCTACGAGCAGTACTTC

clone size: .
CDR3 length: 15
V gene: TRBV7-9
J gene: TRBJ2-7
D gene: TRBD2
CDR3 protein: CASSFYGGRAHEQYF
CDR3 DNA: TGTGCCAGCAGCTTCTACGGCGGGAGGGCGCACGAGCAGTACTTC

clone size: few
CDR3 length: 14
V gene: TRBV7-6
J gene: TRBJ2-3
D gene: .
CDR3 protein: CASSPGTPRHTQYF
CDR3 DNA: TGTGCCAGCAGCCCCGGGACGCCACGACATACGCAGTATTTT

clone size: .
CDR3 length: 14
V gene: TRBV30
J gene: TRBJ1-3
D gene: .
CDR3 protein: CAWSVSVSGNTIYF
CDR3 DNA: TGTGCCTGGAGTGTCTCCGTCTCTGGAAACACCATATATTTT

clone size: .
CDR3 length: 14
V gene: TRBV30
J gene: TRBJ2-1
D gene: TRBD2
CDR3 protein: CAEMTSGSMDEQFF
CDR3 DNA: TGTGCCGAAATGACTAGCGGGAGTATGGATGAGCAGTTCTTC

clone size: .
CDR3 length: 12
V gene: TRBV19
J gene: TRBJ1-5
D gene: .
CDR3 protein: CASSPPNQPQHF
CDR3 DNA: TGTGCCAGTAGTCCCCCAAATCAGCCCCAGCATTTT

clone size: .
CDR3 length: 15
V gene: TRBV11-2
J gene: TRBJ2-7
D gene: TRBD1
CDR3 protein: CASGPDRGRIGEQYF
CDR3 DNA: TGTGCCAGCGGGCCTGACAGGGGGCGGATAGGCGAGCAGTACTTC

clone size: once
CDR3 length: 15
V gene: TRBV6-5
J gene: TRBJ2-5
D gene: .
CDR3 protein: CASRPLTGNGETQYF
CDR3 DNA: TGTGCCAGCAGGCCTCTGACTGGGAACGGGGAGACCCAGTACTTC

clone size: few
CDR3 length: 15
V gene: TRBV9
J gene: TRBJ1-2
D gene: TRBD1
CDR3 protein: CASSPKGAGNVGYTF
CDR3 DNA: TGTGCCAGCAGCCCAAAGGGGGCAGGAAATGTTGGCTACACCTTC

clone size: .
CDR3 length: 14
V gene: TRBV14
J gene: TRBJ1-5
D gene: TRBD1
CDR3 protein: CASSQVTGGQPQHF
CDR3 DNA: TGTGCCAGCAGCCAAGTGACAGGGGGTCAGCCCCAGCATTTT

clone size: once
CDR3 length: 15
V gene: TRBV6-4
J gene: TRBJ2-3
D gene: TRBD1
CDR3 protein: CASSDSVTGPDTQYF
CDR3 DNA: TGTGCCAGCAGTGACTCTGTGACAGGGCCAGATACGCAGTATTTT

clone size: few
CDR3 length: 14
V gene: TRBV14
J gene: TRBJ2-7
D gene: .
CDR3 protein: CASSQSGYSYEQYF
CDR3 DNA: TGTGCCAGCAGCCAAAGCGGGTACTCCTACGAGCAGTACTTC

clone size: .
CDR3 length: 13
V gene: TRBV5-1
J gene: TRBJ2-5
D gene: .
CDR3 protein: CASSLGRQETQYF
CDR3 DNA: TGCGCCAGCAGCTTGGGCCGACAAGAGACCCAGTACTTC

clone size: .
CDR3 length: 15
V gene: TRBV5-6
J gene: TRBJ1-5
D gene: .
CDR3 protein: CASSLGFVSNQPQHF
CDR3 DNA: TGTGCCAGCAGCTTAGGGTTTGTGAGCAATCAGCCCCAGCATTTT

clone size: .
CDR3 length: 13
V gene: TRBV2
J gene: TRBJ1-2
D gene: .
CDR3 protein: CASTVQENYGYTF
CDR3 DNA: TGTGCCAGCACGGTACAGGAGAACTATGGCTACACCTTC

clone size: .
CDR3 length: 17
V gene: TRBV7-9
J gene: TRBJ2-5
D gene: TRBD1
CDR3 protein: CASSLLGQGNWRETQYF
CDR3 DNA: TGTGCCAGCAGCTTACTGGGACAGGGGAATTGGAGAGAGACCCAGTACTTC

clone size: .
CDR3 length: 11
V gene: TRBV28
J gene: TRBJ1-4
D gene: .
CDR3 protein: CASSFDEKLFF
CDR3 DNA: TGTGCCAGCAGTTTCGATGAAAAACTGTTTTTT

clone size: .
CDR3 length: 16
V gene: TRBV6-5
J gene: TRBJ1-4
D gene: .
CDR3 protein: CASSSRQPATNEKLFF
CDR3 DNA: TGTGCCAGCAGTTCCCGGCAGCCCGCAACTAATGAAAAACTGTTTTTT

clone size: .
CDR3 length: 16
V gene: TRBV6-1
J gene: TRBJ1-1
D gene: .
CDR3 protein: CASSDHSLSMNTEAFF
CDR3 DNA: TGTGCCAGCAGTGACCATAGTCTCTCCATGAACACTGAAGCTTTCTTT

clone size: .
CDR3 length: 15
V gene: TRBV5-6
J gene: TRBJ2-1
D gene: TRBD2
CDR3 protein: CASSLESRGGNEQFF
CDR3 DNA: TGTGCCAGCAGCTTGGAATCTCGGGGGGGCAATGAGCAGTTCTTC

clone size: .
CDR3 length: 15
V gene: TRBV30
J gene: TRBJ2-5
D gene: .
CDR3 protein: CAWGTGTGRIETQYF
CDR3 DNA: TGTGCCTGGGGCACCGGGACGGGACGTATAGAGACCCAGTACTTC

clone size: few
CDR3 length: 14
V gene: TRBV11-1
J gene: TRBJ1-2
D gene: TRBD1
CDR3 protein: CASSSPDRGDGYTF
CDR3 DNA: TGTGCCAGCAGTTCACCCGACAGGGGCGATGGCTACACCTTC

clone size: .
CDR3 length: 16
V gene: TRBV7-3
J gene: TRBJ2-2
D gene: TRBD2
CDR3 protein: CASSLGSGMNTGELFF
CDR3 DNA: TGTGCCAGCAGCTTAGGAAGCGGGATGAACACCGGGGAGCTGTTTTTT

clone size: .
CDR3 length: 11
V gene: TRBV10-2
J gene: TRBJ2-7
D gene: .
CDR3 protein: CASTASYEQYF
CDR3 DNA: TGCGCCAGCACGGCTAGCTACGAGCAGTACTTC

clone size: once
CDR3 length: 19
V gene: TRBV19
J gene: TRBJ1-2
D gene: TRBD1
CDR3 protein: CASSIPPSRTGQGGYGYTF
CDR3 DNA: TGTGCCAGTAGTATTCCCCCCTCCCGGACAGGGCAGGGAGGCTATGGCTACACCTTC

clone size: once
CDR3 length: 15
V gene: TRBV5-4
J gene: TRBJ2-5
D gene: .
CDR3 protein: CASSFVTGGGETQYF
CDR3 DNA: TGTGCCAGCAGCTTCGTGACGGGGGGCGGGGAGACCCAGTACTTC

clone size: once
CDR3 length: 14
V gene: TRBV30
J gene: TRBJ2-1
D gene: TRBD2
CDR3 protein: CAWSTSGFGNEQFF
CDR3 DNA: TGTGCCTGGAGTACTAGCGGGTTTGGCAATGAGCAGTTCTTC

clone size: .
CDR3 length: 16
V gene: TRBV11-2
J gene: TRBJ1-6
D gene: TRBD1
CDR3 protein: CASSSLRTGKGSPLHF
CDR3 DNA: TGTGCCAGCAGCTCCCTAAGGACAGGAAAGGGTTCACCCCTCCACTTT

clone size: few
CDR3 length: 15
V gene: TRBV7-3
J gene: TRBJ2-3
D gene: .
CDR3 protein: CASSPQTGRTDTQYF
CDR3 DNA: TGTGCCAGCAGCCCTCAAACGGGAAGAACAGATACGCAGTATTTT

clone size: few
CDR3 length: 16
V gene: TRBV19
J gene: TRBJ1-4
D gene: .
CDR3 protein: CASRGLEGTTGEKLFF
CDR3 DNA: TGTGCCAGTAGGGGTCTCGAAGGGACTACAGGTGAAAAACTGTTTTTT

clone size: .
CDR3 length: 14
V gene: TRBV5-4
J gene: TRBJ2-3
D gene: .
CDR3 protein: CASSLKQGTDTQYF
CDR3 DNA: TGTGCCAGCAGCTTGAAGCAGGGAACAGATACGCAGTATTTT